These 4 T cell receptor beta chains were all obtained from the same sample, sequenced in a study of blood T cell repertoires in COVID-19. This table comes from immunoSEQ multiplex PCR, and its TCRdb copy is limited to in-frame clones, with some not included. Here the sample spans around 260,000 clones, over 75% being singletons. Specimen: peripheral blood. These receptors were obtained from a woman in her 70s with COVID-19, enrolled during active disease.

This rearrangement joins TRBV3-1 (or the pseudogene TRBV3-2) to TRBJ2-5, with D possibly TRBD1 on 5 matching bases. The CDR3 totals 14 residues. CDR1 and CDR2 from the germline V gene are LGHDT and YNNKEL (reference sequence). Trimming took off 2 bases at V and 0 bases at J, with 7 bases between the two ends. In DNA form, the CDR3 reads TGTGCCAGCAGCCAATCAGGGTACCAAGAGACCCAGTACTTC. Translation: CASSQSGYQETQYF.

This rearrangement joins TRBV19 to TRBJ2-3; 9 bases agree with TRBD1. CDR3 length: 16 residues. After removal of 4 bases from V and 5 bases from J, the junction contained 10 bases not matched to a gene. Per germline, CDR1 LNHDA and CDR2 SQIVND (reference sequence). CDR3 sequence (DNA): TGTGCCAGTAGTAACCTCGGGGACAGGGAAAGAGATACGCAGTATTTT. It yields the protein CASSNLGDRERDTQYF. Together with reference TRBV19 and TRBJ2-3, the CDR3 gives the full variable domain: DGGITQSPKYLFRKEGQNVTLSCEQNLNHDAMYWYRQDPGQGLRLIYYSQIVNDFQKGDIAEGYSVSREKKESFPLTVTSAQKNPTAFYLCASSNLGDRERDTQYFGPGTRLTVL.

This clone has just one count. The genes are TRBV6-2 or TRBV6-3 and TRBJ2-1; possible D gene TRBD1, 5 bases. The V end lost 2 bases, the J end lost 5 bases, and 10 bases lay between the germline ends. Per germline, CDR1 MNHEY and CDR2 SVGEGT. The length of the CDR3 is 14 residues. The CDR3 DNA reads TGTGCCAGCAGTTACGGGGCGGCAAACAATGAGCAGTTCTTC. This codes for CASSYGAANNEQFF.

The rearrangement uses TRBV7-2 and TRBJ2-7, with 10 bases matching TRBD2. This CDR3 comprises 14 residues. V was clipped by 2 bases and J by 6 bases; unmatched bases: 4. Per germline, CDR1 SGHTA and CDR2 FQGNSA. The CDR3 sequence: CASSLPGLAREQYF. CDR3 nucleotides: TGTGCCAGCAGCTTACCGGGACTAGCGCGCGAGCAGTACTTC.